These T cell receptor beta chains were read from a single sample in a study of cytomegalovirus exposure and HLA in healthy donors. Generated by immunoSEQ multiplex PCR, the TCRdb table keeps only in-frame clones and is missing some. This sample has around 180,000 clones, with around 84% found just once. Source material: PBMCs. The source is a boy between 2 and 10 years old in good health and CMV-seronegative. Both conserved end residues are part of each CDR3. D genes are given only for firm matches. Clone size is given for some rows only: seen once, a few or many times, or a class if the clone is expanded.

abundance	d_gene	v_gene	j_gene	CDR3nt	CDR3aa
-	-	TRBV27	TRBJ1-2	TGTGCCAGCAGTTTGGGGGCGCACCTCTATGGCTACACCTTC	CASSLGAHLYGYTF
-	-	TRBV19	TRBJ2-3	TGTGCCAGTAGTATCGGTCAGGGAACAGATACGCAGTATTTT	CASSIGQGTDTQYF
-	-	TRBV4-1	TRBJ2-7	TGCGCCAGCAGCCACCCTGGGAGCGGCTCCTACGAGCAGTACTTC	CASSHPGSGSYEQYF
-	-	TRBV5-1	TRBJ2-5	TGCGCCAGCAGCTTGAGACAGAAAGAGACCCAGTACTTC	CASSLRQKETQYF
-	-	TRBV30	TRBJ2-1	TGTGCCTGGGCGCTCGGAGGAGGGCGGAAGGAGTTCTTC	CAWALGGGRKEFF
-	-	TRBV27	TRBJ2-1	TGTGCCAGCAGGTCCGGGAGTTACAATGAGCAGTTCTTC	CASRSGSYNEQFF
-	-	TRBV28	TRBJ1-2	TGTGCCAGCAGCCCGGCTCCAGGTCGCTATGGCTACACCTTC	CASSPAPGRYGYTF
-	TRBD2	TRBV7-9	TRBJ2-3	TGTGCCAGCACCGGACTAGTCACAGATACGCAGTATTTT	CASTGLVTDTQYF
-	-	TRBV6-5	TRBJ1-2	TGTGCCAGCAGCCAGACTCAGGGCGTCGGCTATGGCTACACCTTC	CASSQTQGVGYGYTF
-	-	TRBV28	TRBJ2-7	TGTGCCAGCAGTTTAAGGGGGGGATGGTGTGAGCAGTACTTC	CASSLRGGWCEQYF
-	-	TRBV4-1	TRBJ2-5	TGCGCCAGCAGCCACCGGGATACGAAGACGCAGACCCAGTACTTC	CASSHRDTKTQTQYF
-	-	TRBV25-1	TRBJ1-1	TGTGCCAGCAGCCCTCGCCGGGGGTCGAACACTGAAGCTTTCTTT	CASSPRRGSNTEAFF
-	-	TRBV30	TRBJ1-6	TGTGCCTCCGGCCGGGAGGCTTCACCCCTCCACTTT	CASGREASPLHF
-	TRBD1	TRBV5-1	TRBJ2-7	TGCGCCAGCAGCTGGGACAGGGGAGGCTACGAGCAGTACTTC	CASSWDRGGYEQYF
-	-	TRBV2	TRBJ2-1	TGTGCCAGCAGTGATTCGAGGGAGCAGTTCTTC	CASSDSREQFF
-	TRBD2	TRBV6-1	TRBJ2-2	TGTGCCAGCAGTGGTCTAGCGGGGGGGAACACCGGGGAGCTGTTTTTT	CASSGLAGGNTGELFF
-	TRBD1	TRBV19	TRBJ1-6	TGTGCCAGTAGTATCGAGGGGGCCTATTCACCCCTCCACTTT	CASSIEGAYSPLHF
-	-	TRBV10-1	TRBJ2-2	TGCGCCAGCCGACAGAACACCGGGGAGCTGTTTTTT	CASRQNTGELFF
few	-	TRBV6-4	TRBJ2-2	TGTGCCAGCAGTGACTCGAGGCAGCCCACCGGGGAGCTGTTTTTT	CASSDSRQPTGELFF
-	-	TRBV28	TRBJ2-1	TGTGCCAGCAGTTTCGTCGCGGGACGACCCTCCTACAATGAGCAGTTCTTC	CASSFVAGRPSYNEQFF
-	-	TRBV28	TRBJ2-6	TGTGCCAGCAGGGGGCTCGGGGCCAACGTCCTGACTTTC	CASRGLGANVLTF
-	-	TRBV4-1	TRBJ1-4	TGCGCCAGCAGCCAGTCTTTACTGGGGGCAAAACTGTTTTTT	CASSQSLLGAKLFF
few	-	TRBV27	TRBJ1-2	TGTGCCAGCAGTTCCTTCGGTTATGGCTACACCTTC	CASSSFGYGYTF
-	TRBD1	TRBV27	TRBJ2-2	TGTGCCAGCAGTCCGACAGGGGGCTTTGTCACCGGGGAGCTGTTTTTT	CASSPTGGFVTGELFF
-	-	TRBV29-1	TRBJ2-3	TGCAGCGTTGAGTCTTACCCGACTGGGACAGATACGCAGTATTTT	CSVESYPTGTDTQYF
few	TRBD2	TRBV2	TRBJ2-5	TGTGCCAGCAGGGACTCCAGACTAGCGGGGGCGACCGGCGAGACCCAGTACTTC	CASRDSRLAGATGETQYF
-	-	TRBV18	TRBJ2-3	TGTGCCAGCTCACCAGAGACACCACGGTACGCTAGCACAGATACGCAGTATTTT	CASSPETPRYASTDTQYF
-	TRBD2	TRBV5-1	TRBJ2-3	TGCGCCAGCAGCTTGGAGCTAGCGGGACACACAGATACGCAGTATTTT	CASSLELAGHTDTQYF
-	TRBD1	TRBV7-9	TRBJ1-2	TGTGCCAGCAGCCCGGGACAGGGGAACTATGGCTACACCTTC	CASSPGQGNYGYTF
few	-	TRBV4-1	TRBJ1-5	TGCGCCAGCAGCCCACTTTCCAATCAGCCCCAGCATTTT	CASSPLSNQPQHF
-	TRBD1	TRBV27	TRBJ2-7	TGTGCCAGCAGTTGGGGACAGGCAGAAATCTACGAGCAGTACTTC	CASSWGQAEIYEQYF
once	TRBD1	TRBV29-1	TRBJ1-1	TGCAGCGTTGCCCTTCGGACAGGGGGCGAGGGTGAAGCTTTCTTT	CSVALRTGGEGEAFF
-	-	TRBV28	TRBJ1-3	TGTGCCAGCAGTCTCCCGCGGGCCTACTCTGGAAACACCATATATTTT	CASSLPRAYSGNTIYF
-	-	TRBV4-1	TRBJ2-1	TGCGCCAGCAGCCAGGGCCACCAAGAAGGTGAGCAGTTCTTC	CASSQGHQEGEQFF
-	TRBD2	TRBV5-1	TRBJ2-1	TGCGCCAGCAGCATGGACCAGACTAGCGGGGGGGACAATGAGCAGTTCTTC	CASSMDQTSGGDNEQFF
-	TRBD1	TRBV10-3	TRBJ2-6	TGTGCCTTAGGACAGGGGGCGTCTGGGGCCAACGTCCTGACTTTC	CALGQGASGANVLTF
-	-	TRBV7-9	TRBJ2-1	TGTGCCAGCAGCTTGAGATTCTACCGGGACACCCACTCCTACAATGAGCAGTTCTTC	CASSLRFYRDTHSYNEQFF
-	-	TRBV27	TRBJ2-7	TGTGCCAGCAGTTTATGGGCTAGCGCTCCCTACGAGCAGTACTTC	CASSLWASAPYEQYF
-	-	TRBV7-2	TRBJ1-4	TGTGCCAGCAGCTTAGTCTTCTCATCGTACAGGGTCTCTGAAAAACTGTTTTTT	CASSLVFSSYRVSEKLFF
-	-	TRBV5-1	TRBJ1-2	TGCGCCAGCAGCTGGAACCCTGGGGCCCTCTATGGCTACACCTTC	CASSWNPGALYGYTF
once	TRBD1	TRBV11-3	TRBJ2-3	TGTGCCAGCAGCTTGACAGGGCCAGATACGCAGTATTTT	CASSLTGPDTQYF
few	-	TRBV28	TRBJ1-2	TGTGCCAGCAGCCTCCCTCAGGATAATTATGGCTACACCTTC	CASSLPQDNYGYTF
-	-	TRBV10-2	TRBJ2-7	TGCGCCAGCAGTGATTGGCAGGGGCCCTACGAGCAGTACTTC	CASSDWQGPYEQYF
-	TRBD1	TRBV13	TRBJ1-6	TGTGCCAGCAGCTTAGTGTGGGGACAGGGAAGTTCACCCCTCCACTTT	CASSLVWGQGSSPLHF
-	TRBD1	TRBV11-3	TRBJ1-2	TGTGCCAGCAGCTTAGGGGGACAGGGGAAAACCTTC	CASSLGGQGKTF
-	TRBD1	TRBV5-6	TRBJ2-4	TGTGCCAGCAAAACGACAGGGGCAGCCAAAAACATTCAGTACTTC	CASKTTGAAKNIQYF
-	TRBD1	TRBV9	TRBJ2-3	TGTGCCAGCAGCGTGGTAAGGGACAGGGAGGATACGCAGTATTTT	CASSVVRDREDTQYF
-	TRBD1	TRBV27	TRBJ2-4	TGTGCCAGCAGTAACCCGGGACAGGGGGCCAAAAACATTCAGTACTTC	CASSNPGQGAKNIQYF
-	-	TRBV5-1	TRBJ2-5	TGCGCCAGCAGCCCGGGCCCAGGGGAGACCCAGTACTTC	CASSPGPGETQYF
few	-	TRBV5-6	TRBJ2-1	TGTGCCAGCAGCTTGGTAACAGACTCCTACAATGAGCAGTTCTTC	CASSLVTDSYNEQFF
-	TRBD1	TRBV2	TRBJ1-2	TGTGCCAGCAGTGGGGGACAGGGGGCCCTCGGCGGCTACACCTTC	CASSGGQGALGGYTF
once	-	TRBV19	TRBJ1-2	TGTGCCAGTGGGAATCCAGGGGTACAAAGCTGGGGCTACACCTTC	CASGNPGVQSWGYTF
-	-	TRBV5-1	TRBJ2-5	TGCGCCAGCAGCTTGGCCCCTAGCCCTGGTGAGACCCAGTACTTC	CASSLAPSPGETQYF
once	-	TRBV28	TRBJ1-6	TGTGCCAGCAGCCCCCGGAATTCACCCCTCCACTTT	CASSPRNSPLHF
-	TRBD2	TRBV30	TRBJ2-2	TGTGCCTTAACGGGGGGGCCGGTCACCGGGGAGCTGTTTTTT	CALTGGPVTGELFF
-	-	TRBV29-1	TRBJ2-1	TGCAGCGTTGGTCTCCCAGGGCGCTACAATGAGCAGTTCTTC	CSVGLPGRYNEQFF
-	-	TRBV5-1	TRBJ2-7	TGCGCCAGCAGCTTGGGAGGGACACAGAACGAGCAGTGCTTC	CASSLGGTQNEQCF
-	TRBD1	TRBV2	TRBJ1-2	TGTGCCAGCAGTTACCAGGGGGCAGCGACTGGCTACACCTTC	CASSYQGAATGYTF
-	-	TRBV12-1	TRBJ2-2	TGTGCCAGCAGCTACGAGACTAGAAAGAAAGAAAACACGAACACCGGGGAGCTGTTTTTT	CASSYETRKKENTNTGELFF